The 13 T cell receptor beta chains reported below all come from one sample, sequenced in a study of blood T cell repertoires in COVID-19. The assay was immunoSEQ multiplex PCR, and TCRdb's table has in-frame clones only and misses some. The repertoire holds 300,000 to 500,000 clones, with around nine tenths as singletons. Material: PBMCs or T cells enriched from blood (not recorded which). The receptors were gathered from a woman aged 25 to 39 with acute COVID-19.

The chain couples TRBV6-2 or TRBV6-3 to TRBJ1-2; no definite D call. This CDR3 region has 12 residues. V dropped 6 bases and J dropped 3 bases, with 8 bases sitting between them. CDR1 and CDR2 (germline): MNHEY, SVGEGT. The CDR3, as DNA: TGTGCCAGCAGCTGGTCGGACTATGGCTACACCTTC. Translating gives CASSWSDYGYTF.

V usage is TRBV6-1 and J usage is TRBJ2-5; D perhaps matches TRBD2 (5 bases). CDR1 is MNHNS, CDR2 SASEGT, per germline. V dropped 7 bases and J dropped 0 bases, with 15 bases sitting between them. The CDR3 consists of 15 residues. The CDR3 sequence is CASTDGLMYQETQYF. The CDR3 coding sequence is TGTGCCAGCACTGACGGACTGATGTACCAAGAGACCCAGTACTTC.

This sequence joins TRBV5-3 and TRBJ2-1; 8 bases agree with TRBD2. TRBV5-3 has ORF status, its function being uncertain. The CDR3 contains 16 residues. V dropped 2 bases and J dropped 0; count of bases not matched to a gene: 4. The CDR3 spells CARSLERGSSYNEQFF. The CDR3 DNA sequence: TGTGCCAGAAGCTTAGAGCGGGGGAGCTCCTACAATGAGCAGTTCTTC.

This chain uses TRBV30 with TRBJ1-1, with TRBD1 identical over 8 bases. This CDR3 is built from 13 residues. V trimming: 3 bases; J trimming: 1 base; junction bases outside the gene matches: 1. Germline loops: CDR1 GTSNPN, CDR2 SVGIG (reference sequence). Written as DNA, the CDR3 is TGTGCCTGGAGCGGGACAGGGAACACTGAAGCTTTCTTT. Translated: CAWSGTGNTEAFF.

This clone was detected only once. V gene TRBV6-5 combines with J gene TRBJ1-2, with a possible D match to TRBD1 (5 bases). Germline V gene lookup returns CDR1 MNHEY and CDR2 SVGAGI. Trimming removed 0 bases from V and 4 bases from J, with 12 bases in between. This CDR3 is 15 amino acids long. The CDR3 DNA follows: TGTGCCAGCAGTTACTCGTTAGGGGCGAGCTATGGCTACACCTTC. Translated: CASSYSLGASYGYTF.

CDR3 protein: CATSDPGAGVDGYTF. As DNA, the CDR3 is TGTGCCACCAGTGACCCCGGGGCAGGGGTGGATGGCTACACCTTC. The chain couples TRBV24-1 to TRBJ1-2; D is possibly TRBD1 (6 bases). Germline lookup yields CDR1 KGHDR and CDR2 SFDVKD. The CDR3 is 15 amino acids. Trimming took 4 bases from V and 6 from J, leaving 17 bases between them.

This clone has a handful of counts. The V gene is TRBV7-6, the J gene TRBJ2-7; D ambiguous. CDR3 size: 13 residues. V shed 3 bases and J shed 1 base, with 7 bases lying between them. The germline gives CDR1 SGHVS, CDR2 FNYEAQ. The CDR3 protein is CASSFSVSYEQYF. In DNA, the CDR3 is TGTGCCAGCAGCTTCTCCGTTTCCTACGAGCAGTACTTC.

The chain employs TRBV7-9 and TRBJ1-5; the match to TRBD1 covers 7 bases. Germline trimming cut 3 bases from V and 5 bases from J; bases unmatched to any gene: 4. The CDR3 sequence is 14 residues long. The V gene's germline CDR1 is SEHNR and CDR2 FQNEAQ (reference sequence). CDR3 coding DNA: TGTGCCAGCAGCTTGGAGGGGGCATATCAGCCCCAGCATTTT. Its protein product is CASSLEGAYQPQHF.

The J gene is TRBJ1-6, the V gene TRBV4-1; 8 bases are shared with TRBD1. Germline CDR1 MGHRA, CDR2 YSYEKL. CDR3 length equals 17 residues. V was clipped by 4 bases and J by 8 bases; unmatched bases: 13. As DNA, the CDR3 is TGCGCCAGCAGCCCTGGTCCAACAGGGGGGATGGATTCACCCCTCCACTTT. This encodes CASSPGPTGGMDSPLHF.

V and J are TRBV19 and TRBJ1-5; no clear D gene. CDR1 is LNHDA and CDR2 is SQIVND in the germline V gene (reference sequence). CDR3 length: 14 amino acids. V was trimmed by 7 bases and J by 0 bases, leaving 10 bases between them. The CDR3 spells CASTREYSNQPQHF. The CDR3, as DNA: TGTGCCAGTACCCGGGAGTATAGCAATCAGCCCCAGCATTTT.

This clone was detected once. CDR3 loop: CASSFSGQVSAYSNQPQHF. In nucleotides, the CDR3 is TGTGCCAGTAGTTTCTCCGGACAGGTATCCGCCTATAGCAATCAGCCCCAGCATTTT. This chain links TRBV19 with TRBJ1-5, with 7 bases identical to TRBD1. V gave up 5 bases and J gave up 0 bases; unmatched junction bases: 16. This CDR3 has 19 residues. CDR1 is LNHDA and CDR2 is SQIVND in the germline V gene (reference sequence).

The genes are TRBV9 and TRBJ2-5; 15 positions agree with TRBD2. Germline CDR1 reads SGDLS; CDR2 reads YYNGEE. V lost 3 bases and J lost 2; bases outside the gene matches: 5. This CDR3 region has 17 residues. In DNA form, the CDR3 reads TGTGCCAGCAGCGAGGGACTAGCGGGGGGCCCGCAAGAGACCCAGTACTTC. Its translation: CASSEGLAGGPQETQYF.

The V gene is TRBV11-3, the J gene TRBJ2-2; no reliable D call. With 5 bases removed from V and 5 bases from J, the gap between germline ends came to 9 bases. The length of the CDR3 is 13 residues. From germline, CDR1 is SGHNT and CDR2 YENEEA. In nucleotides, the CDR3 is TGTGCCAGCAGCAAAAGAGGTACCGGGGAGCTGTTTTTT. Encoded protein: CASSKRGTGELFF.